Listed below are T cell receptor beta chains from one sample, sequenced in a study of T-cell reconstitution after alpha-beta-depleted transplantation in children. TCRdb used MiXCR to reprocess the PCR reads, holding one entry per CDR3 protein. This sample has a few hundred thousand distinct CDR3 sequences; 24% occur once, and the top ten carry about 4.8%. Specimen: PBMCs, mostly from graft donor cells, collected 360 days after TCRalphabeta/CD19-depleted stem cell transplant. These receptors all stem from a female patient aged 2-9 years who had a stem cell transplant for congenital amegakaryocytic thrombocytopenia, so the T cells may come from the graft donor. Each CDR3 is given with its conserved first and last residue. The order of the fields is D gene, clone size, V gene, J gene, CDR3 DNA, CDR3 protein. D genes are given only for firm matches. Clone size is not always given. Where it is, it says once, few, many or a class for expanded clones.

TRBD1	many	TRBV12-3/TRBV12-4	TRBJ2-2	TGTGCCAGCAATCCTGGGACAGGGGGAGTGAACACCGGGGAGCTGTTTTTT	CASNPGTGGVNTGELFF
.	.	TRBV9	TRBJ2-2	TGTGCCAGCAGCGTATTAAGAGATTCGAACACCGGGGAGCTGTTTTTT	CASSVLRDSNTGELFF
.	many	TRBV21-1	TRBJ1-2	TGTGCCCAGCACATCTATGGCTACACCTTC	CAQHIYGYTF
.	few	TRBV6-5	TRBJ1-2	TGTGCCAGCAGTGGGGACCTCTATGGCTACACCTTC	CASSGDLYGYTF
TRBD2	few	TRBV5-1	TRBJ2-1	TGCGCCAGCAGCCTCTTAGCGGGGTACTACAATGAGCAGTTCTTC	CASSLLAGYYNEQFF
.	few	TRBV4-3	TRBJ1-1	TGCGCCAGCAGCCAGGGCAGGTTCGGGAAAACTGAAGCTTTCTTT	CASSQGRFGKTEAFF
.	.	TRBV5-1	TRBJ1-4	TGCGCCAGCAGCTCCGAATCCTCGTCCACTAATGAAAAACTGTTTTTT	CASSSESSSTNEKLFF
.	.	TRBV9	TRBJ2-1	TGTGCCAGCAGCGTATTTTGGGCAGACAATGAGCAGTTCTTC	CASSVFWADNEQFF
.	.	TRBV29-1	TRBJ2-7	TGCAGCGCCGTAGACAGCGGCTACGAGCAGTACTTC	CSAVDSGYEQYF
.	.	TRBV3-1	TRBJ2-4	TGTGCCAGCAGCCTACAGTGGCTAGTTTTGTACATTCAGTACTTC	CASSLQWLVLYIQYF
TRBD1	.	TRBV6-2/TRBV6-3	TRBJ1-1	TGTGCCAGTACAGACAGGGTGAACACTGAAGCTTTCTTT	CASTDRVNTEAFF
.	few	TRBV12-3/TRBV12-4	TRBJ2-2	TGTGCCAGCAGTTTTGACAGGATGATACCCGGGGAGCTGTTTTTT	CASSFDRMIPGELFF
TRBD1	.	TRBV7-6	TRBJ1-5	TGTGCCAGCAGCGAGTGGGGGGGACAGGGTTTGGGCAATCAGCCCCAGCATTTT	CASSEWGGQGLGNQPQHF
TRBD1	few	TRBV11-1	TRBJ2-1	TGTGCCAGCAGCTCAACTAAGGACAGGGACAATGAGCAGTTCTTC	CASSSTKDRDNEQFF
.	few	TRBV5-1	TRBJ2-3	TGCGCCAGCAGCTGGGGGGACTTCACAGATACGCAGTATTTT	CASSWGDFTDTQYF
TRBD1	few	TRBV20-1	TRBJ2-7	TGCAGTGCAGCAGAAGACAGGGGACGCTACGAGCAGTACTTC	CSAAEDRGRYEQYF
.	.	TRBV4-1	TRBJ1-3	TGCGCCAGCAGCCAAGGAGTGGGACACACCATATATTTT	CASSQGVGHTIYF
TRBD1	.	TRBV5-1	TRBJ2-5	TGCGCCAGCTATGCCCCGGGACAGGCGGGCCAAGAGACCCAGTACTTC	CASYAPGQAGQETQYF
TRBD1	.	TRBV18	TRBJ2-5	TGTGCCAGCTCGCCGGGGACAGGGGGGCACCAAGAGACCCAGTACTTC	CASSPGTGGHQETQYF
.	.	TRBV25-1	TRBJ1-1	TGTGCCAGCGCACCGAGGAACAGGGTCGGTAATGAAGCTTTCTTT	CASAPRNRVGNEAFF
TRBD1	.	TRBV29-1	TRBJ1-2	TGCAGCGTCCAAGGGACAGGGAGGCATGGCTACACCTTC	CSVQGTGRHGYTF
.	few	TRBV5-1	TRBJ2-5	TGCGCCAGCAGCTTGGCCAGCAGGGGAAAGACCCAGTACTTC	CASSLASRGKTQYF
TRBD1	.	TRBV7-9	TRBJ2-7	TGTGCCAGTCTACAGGGGAACTCCTACGAGCAGTACTTC	CASLQGNSYEQYF
TRBD1	many	TRBV7-8	TRBJ2-5	TGTGCCAGCAGCTGGGGGACAGAAGAGACCCAGTACTTC	CASSWGTEETQYF
.	.	TRBV11-2	TRBJ2-3	TGTGCCAGCAGCTTAGTGATTAGCGTGGGAGATACGCAGTATTTT	CASSLVISVGDTQYF
.	many	TRBV21-1	TRBJ2-2	TGTGCCAGCAGCAGTCGGGACAGGGGGAGGACCGGGGAGCTGTTTTTT	CASSSRDRGRTGELFF
.	.	TRBV28	TRBJ1-1	TGTGCCACTATGTGGGTTGACACTGAAGCTTTCTTT	CATMWVDTEAFF
.	.	TRBV5-1	TRBJ2-7	TGCGCCAGCAGCTTGGCCCCCCCGATAGACGAGCAGTACTTC	CASSLAPPIDEQYF
TRBD2	few	TRBV30	TRBJ2-1	TGTGCCTGGAGTGTAGCCCGGACTAGCGGGAGCTCCTACAATGAGCAGTTCTTC	CAWSVARTSGSSYNEQFF
.	.	TRBV7-6	TRBJ1-1	TGTGCCAGCAGCTTAGTGGCGGGCCAGAACACTGAAGCTTTCTTT	CASSLVAGQNTEAFF
.	few	TRBV5-1	TRBJ2-5	TGCGCCAGCAGCCCCGACTACACCGGCCGGGATGAGGAGACCCAGTACTTC	CASSPDYTGRDEETQYF
.	.	TRBV27	TRBJ2-7	TGTGCCAGCAGCTTACGACTAAACTACGAGCAGTACTTC	CASSLRLNYEQYF
.	.	TRBV7-9	TRBJ1-4	TGTGCCAGCAGCACCCCGACAGGAGCAGTTGAAAAACTGTTTTTT	CASSTPTGAVEKLFF
.	many	TRBV20-1	TRBJ2-3	TGCAGTGCCCAAGAGGCAGCGGATTACACAGATACGCAGTATTTT	CSAQEAADYTDTQYF
.	few	TRBV11-1	TRBJ2-6	TGTGCCAGCAGCTTTAGAGGAGGGGCTGGGGCCAACGTCCTGACTTTC	CASSFRGGAGANVLTF
.	few	TRBV4-2	TRBJ1-1	TGTGCCAGCAGCCAAGATGAGGGAAGTAGTGGGGACACTGAAGCTTTCTTT	CASSQDEGSSGDTEAFF
.	.	TRBV20-1	TRBJ2-7	TGCAGTGCTGGTCACGCCTACGAGCAGTACTTC	CSAGHAYEQYF
TRBD1	.	TRBV5-1	TRBJ2-1	TGCGCCAGCAGCACGACCGGGACAGCCTACAATGAGCAGTTCTTC	CASSTTGTAYNEQFF
TRBD2	few	TRBV11-3	TRBJ2-1	TGTGCCAGCAGCTTAGGGGGACTAGCGGGGGGGAATGAGCAGTTCTTC	CASSLGGLAGGNEQFF
.	.	TRBV20-1	TRBJ2-5	TGCAGTGCCGACAGCCGCCAAGAGACCCAGTACTTC	CSADSRQETQYF
TRBD2	few	TRBV18	TRBJ2-1	TGTGCCAGCTCGCAACTAGCGGGAGCAAACAATGAGCAGTTCTTC	CASSQLAGANNEQFF